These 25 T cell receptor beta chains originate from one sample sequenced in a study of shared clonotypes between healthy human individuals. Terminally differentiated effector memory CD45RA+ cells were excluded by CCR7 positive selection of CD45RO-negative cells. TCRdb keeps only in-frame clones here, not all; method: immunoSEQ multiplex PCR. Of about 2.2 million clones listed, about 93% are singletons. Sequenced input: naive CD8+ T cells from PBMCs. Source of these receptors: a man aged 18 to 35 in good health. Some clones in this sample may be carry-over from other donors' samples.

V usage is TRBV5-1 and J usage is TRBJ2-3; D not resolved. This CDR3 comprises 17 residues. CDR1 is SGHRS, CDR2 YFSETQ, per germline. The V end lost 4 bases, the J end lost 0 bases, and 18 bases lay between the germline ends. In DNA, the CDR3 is TGCGCCAGCAGCCTGCCATCGATGGGCAGTAGCACAGATACGCAGTATTTT. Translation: CASSLPSMGSSTDTQYF. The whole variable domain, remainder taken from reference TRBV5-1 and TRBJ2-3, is KAGVTQTPRYLIKTRGQQVTLSCSPISGHRSVSWYQQTPGQGLQFLFEYFSETQRNKGNFPGRFSGRQFSNSRSEMNVSTLELGDSALYLCASSLPSMGSSTDTQYFGPGTRLTVL.

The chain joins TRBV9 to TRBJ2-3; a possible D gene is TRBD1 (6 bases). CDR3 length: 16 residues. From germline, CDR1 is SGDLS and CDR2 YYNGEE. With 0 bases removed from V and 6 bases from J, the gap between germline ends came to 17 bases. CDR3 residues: CASSVVGQTAGDTQYF. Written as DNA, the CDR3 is TGTGCCAGCAGCGTAGTCGGACAGACCGCCGGGGATACGCAGTATTTT.

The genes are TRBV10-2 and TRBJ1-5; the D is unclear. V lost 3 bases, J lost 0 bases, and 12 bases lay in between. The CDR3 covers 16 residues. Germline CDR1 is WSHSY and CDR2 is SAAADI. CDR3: CASSDLWNYSNQPQHF. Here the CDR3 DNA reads TGCGCCAGCAGTGACTTGTGGAACTATAGCAATCAGCCCCAGCATTTT.

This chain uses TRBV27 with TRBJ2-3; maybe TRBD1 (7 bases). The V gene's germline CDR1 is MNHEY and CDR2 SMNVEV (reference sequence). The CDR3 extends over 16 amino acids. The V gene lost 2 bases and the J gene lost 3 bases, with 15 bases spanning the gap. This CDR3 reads CASSLSRGTATDTQYF. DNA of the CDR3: TGTGCCAGCAGTTTAAGCCGCGGGACAGCGACAGATACGCAGTATTTT.

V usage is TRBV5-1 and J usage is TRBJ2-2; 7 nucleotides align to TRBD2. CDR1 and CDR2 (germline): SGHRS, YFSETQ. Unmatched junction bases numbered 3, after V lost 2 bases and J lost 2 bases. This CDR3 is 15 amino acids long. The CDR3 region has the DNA TGCGCCAGCAGCTTCCGGGACTACAACACCGGGGAGCTGTTTTTT. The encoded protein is CASSFRDYNTGELFF.

The CDR3 spells CASRSTRGEQYF. The DNA of the CDR3 is TGTGCCAGCAGGTCCACCCGGGGCGAGCAGTACTTC. The V and J genes are TRBV28 and TRBJ2-7; tentatively, D is TRBD2 (5 bases). Germline V gene lookup returns CDR1 MDHEN and CDR2 SYDVKM. The V end lost 6 bases, the J end lost 6 bases, and 12 bases lay between the germline ends. The CDR3 has 12 residues.

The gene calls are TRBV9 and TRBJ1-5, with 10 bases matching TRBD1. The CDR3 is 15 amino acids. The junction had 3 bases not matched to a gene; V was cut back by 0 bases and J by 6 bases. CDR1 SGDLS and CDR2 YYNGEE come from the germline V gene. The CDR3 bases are TGTGCCAGCAGCGTAGCAGGGACAGGGGTTCAGCCCCAGCATTTT. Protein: CASSVAGTGVQPQHF.

The CDR3 DNA is TGTGCCAGCAAGGCCTCCCTTGGCTCTGGAAACACCATATATTTT. It specifies CASKASLGSGNTIYF. V gene TRBV6-5 combines with J gene TRBJ1-3; no firm D call. Trimming removed 7 bases from V and 0 bases from J, with 13 bases in between. The CDR3 is 15 residues long. Germline V gene data show CDR1 as MNHEY and CDR2 as SVGAGI.

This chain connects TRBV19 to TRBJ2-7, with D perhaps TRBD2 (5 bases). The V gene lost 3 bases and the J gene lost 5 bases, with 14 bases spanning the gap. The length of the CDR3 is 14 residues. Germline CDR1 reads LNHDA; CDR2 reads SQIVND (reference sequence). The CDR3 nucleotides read TGTGCCAGTAGTATGGTCACGGGGATCGACGAGCAGTACTTC. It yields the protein CASSMVTGIDEQYF.

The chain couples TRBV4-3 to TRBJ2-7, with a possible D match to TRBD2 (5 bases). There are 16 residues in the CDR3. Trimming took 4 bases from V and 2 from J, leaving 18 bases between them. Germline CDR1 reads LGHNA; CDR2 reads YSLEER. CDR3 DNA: TGCGCCAGCAGCCCCGGACGGGGAAAAACGACCTACGAGCAGTACTTC. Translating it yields CASSPGRGKTTYEQYF.

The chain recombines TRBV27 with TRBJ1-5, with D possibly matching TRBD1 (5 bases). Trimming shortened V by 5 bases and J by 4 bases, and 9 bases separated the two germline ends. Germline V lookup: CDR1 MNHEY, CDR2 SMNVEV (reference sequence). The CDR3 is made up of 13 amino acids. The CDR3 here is CASSVTVNQPQHF. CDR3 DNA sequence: TGTGCCAGCAGTGTGACAGTTAATCAGCCCCAGCATTTT.

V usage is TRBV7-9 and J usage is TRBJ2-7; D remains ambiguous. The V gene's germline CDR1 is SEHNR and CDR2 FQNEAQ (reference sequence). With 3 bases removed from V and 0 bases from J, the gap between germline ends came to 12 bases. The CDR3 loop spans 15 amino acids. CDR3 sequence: CASSFGNLTSYEQYF. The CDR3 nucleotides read TGTGCCAGCAGCTTCGGCAATTTAACCTCCTACGAGCAGTACTTC.

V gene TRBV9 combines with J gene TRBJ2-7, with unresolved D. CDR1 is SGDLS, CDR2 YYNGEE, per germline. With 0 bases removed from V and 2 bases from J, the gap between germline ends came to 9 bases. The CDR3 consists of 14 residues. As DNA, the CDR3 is TGTGCCAGCAGCGTAGAGGACCTCCCCTACGAGCAGTACTTC. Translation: CASSVEDLPYEQYF.

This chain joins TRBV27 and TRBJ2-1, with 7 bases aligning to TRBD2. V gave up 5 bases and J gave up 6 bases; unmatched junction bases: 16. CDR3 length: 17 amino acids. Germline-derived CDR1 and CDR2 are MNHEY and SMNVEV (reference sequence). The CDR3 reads CASSRTLADLIVNEQFF. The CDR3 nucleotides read TGTGCCAGCAGTCGCACCCTAGCGGACCTTATCGTCAATGAGCAGTTCTTC.

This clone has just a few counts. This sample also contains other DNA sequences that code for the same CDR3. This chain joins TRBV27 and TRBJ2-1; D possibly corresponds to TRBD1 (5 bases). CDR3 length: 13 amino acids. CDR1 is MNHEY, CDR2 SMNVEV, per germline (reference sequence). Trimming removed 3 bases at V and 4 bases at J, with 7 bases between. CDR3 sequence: CASSLKGYNEQFF. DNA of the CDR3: TGTGCCAGCAGTTTGAAGGGGTACAATGAGCAGTTCTTC.

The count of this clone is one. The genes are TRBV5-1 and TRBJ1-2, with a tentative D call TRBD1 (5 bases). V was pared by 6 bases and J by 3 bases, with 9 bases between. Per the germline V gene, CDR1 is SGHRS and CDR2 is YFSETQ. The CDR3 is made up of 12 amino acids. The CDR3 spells CASNLGDYGYTF. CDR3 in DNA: TGCGCCAGCAATTTAGGGGACTATGGCTACACCTTC.

Written as DNA, the CDR3 is TGTGCCAGCAGCTTTGGAGGGGAGAACACCGGGGAGCTGTTTTTT. Amino acids: CASSFGGENTGELFF. The chain links TRBV5-6 to TRBJ2-2, with D perhaps matching TRBD2 (6 bases). The CDR3 runs 15 residues. CDR1 is SGHDT and CDR2 is YYEEEE in the germline V gene. Deletions cut 2 bases from V and 1 base from J, with 9 bases between. The full variable domain, its missing parts supplied by reference TRBV5-6 and TRBJ2-2, is DAGVTQSPTHLIKTRGQQVTLRCSPKSGHDTVSWYQQALGQGPQFIFQYYEEEERQRGNFPDRFSGHQFPNYSSELNVNALLLGDSALYLCASSFGGENTGELFFGEGSRLTVL.

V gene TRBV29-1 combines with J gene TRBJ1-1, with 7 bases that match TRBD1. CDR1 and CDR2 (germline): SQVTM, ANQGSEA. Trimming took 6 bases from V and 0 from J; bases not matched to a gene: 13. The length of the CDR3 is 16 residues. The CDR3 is CSVPEATGIMNTEAFF. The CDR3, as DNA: TGCAGCGTCCCCGAGGCGACAGGGATAATGAACACTGAAGCTTTCTTT. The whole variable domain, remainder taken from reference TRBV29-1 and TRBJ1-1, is SAVISQKPSRDICQRGTSLTIQCQVDSQVTMMFWYRQQPGQSLTLIATANQGSEATYESGFVIDKFPISRPNLTFSTLTVSNMSPEDSSIYLCSVPEATGIMNTEAFFGQGTRLTVV.

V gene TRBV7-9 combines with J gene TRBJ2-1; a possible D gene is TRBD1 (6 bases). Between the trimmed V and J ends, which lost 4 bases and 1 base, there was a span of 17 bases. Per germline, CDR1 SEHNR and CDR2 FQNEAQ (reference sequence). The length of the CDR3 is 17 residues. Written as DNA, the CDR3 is TGTGCCAGCAGCTCCGTAGACAGGCTAAAATCCTACAATGAGCAGTTCTTC. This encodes CASSSVDRLKSYNEQFF.

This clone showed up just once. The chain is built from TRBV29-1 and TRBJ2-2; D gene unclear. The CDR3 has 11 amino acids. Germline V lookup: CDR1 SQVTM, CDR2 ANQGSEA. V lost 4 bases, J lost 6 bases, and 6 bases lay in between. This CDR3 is CSVVWAGELFF. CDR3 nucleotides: TGCAGCGTTGTTTGGGCCGGGGAGCTGTTTTTT.

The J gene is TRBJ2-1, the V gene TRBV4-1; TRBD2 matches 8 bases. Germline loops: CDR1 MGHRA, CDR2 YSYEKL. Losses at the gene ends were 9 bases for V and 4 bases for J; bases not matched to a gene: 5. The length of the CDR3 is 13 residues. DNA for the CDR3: TGCGCCAGTTCTAGCGGGCGGTACAATGAGCAGTTCTTC. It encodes CASSSGRYNEQFF.

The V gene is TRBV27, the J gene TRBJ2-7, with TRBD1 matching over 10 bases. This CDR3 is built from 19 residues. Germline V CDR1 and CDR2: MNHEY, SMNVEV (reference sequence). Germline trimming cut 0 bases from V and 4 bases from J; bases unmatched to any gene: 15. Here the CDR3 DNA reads TGTGCCAGCAGTTTATCGCCCGGTCTTACGGGACAGGGGTCGTACGAGCAGTACTTC. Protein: CASSLSPGLTGQGSYEQYF.

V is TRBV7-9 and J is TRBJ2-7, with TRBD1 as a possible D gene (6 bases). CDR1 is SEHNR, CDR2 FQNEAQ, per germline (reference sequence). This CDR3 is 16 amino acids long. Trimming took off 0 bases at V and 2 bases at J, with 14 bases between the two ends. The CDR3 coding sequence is TGTGCCAGCAGCTTAGCGCCGGGACATATCCCCTACGAGCAGTACTTC. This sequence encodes CASSLAPGHIPYEQYF.

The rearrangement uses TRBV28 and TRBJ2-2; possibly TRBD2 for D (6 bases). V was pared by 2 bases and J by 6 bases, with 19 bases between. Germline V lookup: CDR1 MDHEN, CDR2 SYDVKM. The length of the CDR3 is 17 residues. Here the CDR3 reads CASSLEGTSWSAGELFF. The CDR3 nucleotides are TGTGCCAGCAGTTTAGAAGGCACTAGCTGGTCGGCCGGGGAGCTGTTTTTT.

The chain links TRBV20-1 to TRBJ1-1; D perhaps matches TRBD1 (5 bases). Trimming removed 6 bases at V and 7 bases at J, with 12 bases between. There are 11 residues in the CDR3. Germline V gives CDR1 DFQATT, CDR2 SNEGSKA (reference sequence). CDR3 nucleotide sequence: TGCAGTGCAGGGGATAGGAATGAAGCTTTCTTT. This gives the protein CSAGDRNEAFF.